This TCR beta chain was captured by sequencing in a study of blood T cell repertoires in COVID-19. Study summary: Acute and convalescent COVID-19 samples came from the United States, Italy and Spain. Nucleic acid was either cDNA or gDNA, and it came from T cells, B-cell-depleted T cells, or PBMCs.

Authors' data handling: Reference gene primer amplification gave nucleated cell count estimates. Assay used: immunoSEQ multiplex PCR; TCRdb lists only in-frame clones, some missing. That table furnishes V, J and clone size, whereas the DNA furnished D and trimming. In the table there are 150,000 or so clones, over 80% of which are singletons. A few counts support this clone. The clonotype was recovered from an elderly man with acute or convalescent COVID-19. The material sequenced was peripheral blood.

The CDR3 DNA follows: TGCAGTGCTAGTACAGGGGCAAATTCACCCCTCCACTTT. Amino acids: CSASTGANSPLHF. This rearrangement joins TRBV20-1 to TRBJ1-6, with 7 bases identical to TRBD1. CDR1 DFQATT and CDR2 SNEGSKA come from the germline V gene (reference sequence). This CDR3 is built from 13 residues. The ends lost 3 bases at V and 7 bases at J; junction bases unmatched: 3.